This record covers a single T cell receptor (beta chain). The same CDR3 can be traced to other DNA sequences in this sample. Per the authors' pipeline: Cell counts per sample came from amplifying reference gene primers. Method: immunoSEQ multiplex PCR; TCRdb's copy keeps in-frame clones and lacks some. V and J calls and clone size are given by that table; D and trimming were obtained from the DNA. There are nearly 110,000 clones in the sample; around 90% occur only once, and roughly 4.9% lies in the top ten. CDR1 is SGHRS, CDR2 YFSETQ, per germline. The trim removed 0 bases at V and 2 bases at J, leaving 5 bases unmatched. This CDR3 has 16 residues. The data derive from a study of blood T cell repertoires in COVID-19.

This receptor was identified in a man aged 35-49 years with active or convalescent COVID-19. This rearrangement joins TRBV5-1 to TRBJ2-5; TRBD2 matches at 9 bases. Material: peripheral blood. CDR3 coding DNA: TGCGCCAGCAGCTTGGTCCCGGCGGGAGGGCAAGAGACCCAGTACTTC. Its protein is CASSLVPAGGQETQYF.